This T cell receptor (beta chain) derives from a study of CD8 T cells in Susac syndrome (dated by TCRdb to between 2017 and 2020). Background on the whole study: Whether CD8+ T cell activation and differentiation in Susac syndrome was antigen driven was tested using repertoire sequencing. The investigation overall reported the following: The TCR sequencing and HLA analysis was acknowledged to have included a relatively small number of individuals.

The germline V gene gives CDR1 as SGHDN and CDR2 as FVKESK. Trimming at the junction amounts to 2 bases on V and 2 bases on J, and the germline ends lie 7 bases apart. The CDR3 sequence holds 13 residues, the cysteine and phenylalanine included. Kept here is only the CDR3 DNA, which spans 39 bases and is read in frame from base 1. RNA was extracted using the RNeasy kit, and about 0.5 to 1 ug of the RNA was reverse transcribed with random hexamers. The immunoSEQ multiplex PCR assay, covering 54 Vbeta and 13 Jbeta segments, was used to amplify TCR beta CDR3 regions. Bias from PCR amplification was corrected by using a synthetic template baseline for primer optimization and for computational correction. As for how the authors treated the data: Reads were assigned to V, D and J genes according to IMGT and analyzed in immunoSEQ Analyzer, with only productive sequences retained. Clonality was calculated as one minus the Shannon entropy normalized by log2 of the number of productive unique sequences. Public and private clones were assessed among the 100 most prevalent clones of each patient and control. A clone was defined as Susac-specific if it was absent from the healthy and MS cohorts, from some 1,100 published viral clones and from other ImmuneACCESS disease sequences. The public reads were reanalyzed by TCRdb: fastp trimming at Q25, MiXCR alignment, in-frame beta chains only. Rows merge per CDR3 protein into single entries with the most common DNA and genes. TCRdb, not the original authors, processed these V and J calls. The sample includes about 200,000 distinct CDR3 sequences, with about 96% observed a single time. 0.093% of the sample is in the top ten clones.

To note about this clonotype: Its antigen specificity is not known. Base qualities are missing; no much larger clone stands one base away.

Peripheral blood CD8+ and CD4+ T cells from healthy donors, Susac syndrome patients and multiple sclerosis patients were profiled using high-throughput TCR beta sequencing. The multiple sclerosis controls were treatment-naive patients whose relapsing-remitting disease, either stable or active, fulfilled the revised McDonald criteria. Bulk CD8+ and CD4+ T cells were purified by magnetic negative isolation, whereas CD8+ TEMRA cells were enriched by FACS. Blood was drawn into EDTA tubes, processed within 24 hours, and PBMCs were isolated by density gradient centrifugation. PBMCs intended for TCR sequencing were cryopreserved in liquid nitrogen and were subsequently thawed in a 37 degrees C water bath. The sorted or isolated CD4+, CD8+ and CD8+ TEMRA cells had a purity of 90% or higher.

The specimen sequenced was CD4+ T cells from PBMCs. The chain employs TRBV14 and TRBJ2-7; the D segment cannot be called with confidence. The receptor was derived from a human donor with multiple sclerosis. The sequenced DNA: TGTGCCAGCAGCCAAACAGCGACCTACGAGCAGTACTTC. This encodes CASSQTATYEQYF.